The 22 T cell receptor beta chains below come from one sample, sequenced in a study of cytomegalovirus exposure and HLA in healthy donors. Primers included in the PCR were 60 Vbeta and 13 Jbeta primers. Here immunoSEQ multiplex PCR was the method, and the copy in TCRdb shows in-frame clones only, minus some. The sample lists some 120,000 clones, 75% occurring once. Input material: PBMCs. The receptors shown here come from a middle-aged woman in good health and CMV-seropositive.

The rearrangement links TRBV29-1 to TRBJ2-3, with TRBD1 as a possible D gene (6 bases). The CDR3 has 14 amino acids. Germline V gene lookup returns CDR1 SQVTM and CDR2 ANQGSEA. Between the trimmed V and J ends, which lost 7 bases and 2 bases, there was a span of 16 bases. DNA of the CDR3: TGCAGCGCCCGGTCGGGACAAAACACAGATACGCAGTATTTT. Amino acids: CSARSGQNTDTQYF.

J is TRBJ1-3 and V is TRBV11-2, with 7 bases aligning to TRBD1. Germline trimming cut 5 bases from V and 0 bases from J; bases unmatched to any gene: 7. Germline values: CDR1 SGHAT, CDR2 FQNNGV. The CDR3 runs 16 residues. The CDR3 is CASSRQDRSSGNTIYF. The CDR3 nucleotides are TGTGCCAGCAGCCGGCAGGACAGGAGCTCTGGAAACACCATATATTTT.

The chain uses TRBV6-6 and TRBJ1-5; unclear D gene. The CDR3 contains 14 residues. With 2 bases removed from V and 3 bases from J, the gap between germline ends came to 8 bases. The germline V gene encodes CDR1 MNHNY and CDR2 SVGAGI (reference sequence). DNA for the CDR3: TGTGCCAGCAGTTACCAGTCAGTCAATCAGCCCCAGCATTTT. This translates into CASSYQSVNQPQHF.

The rearrangement uses TRBV7-9 and TRBJ1-5; 11 bases match TRBD1. V shed 1 base, J shed 5 bases, and the junction held 1 base outside the gene matches. The CDR3 is 15 amino acids. Per the germline V gene, CDR1 is SEHNR and CDR2 is FQNEAQ (reference sequence). The CDR3 region has the DNA TGTGCCAGCAGCTTAGGGACAGGGGGCGATCAGCCCCAGCATTTT. This sequence encodes CASSLGTGGDQPQHF.

This chain connects TRBV30 to TRBJ2-1, with TRBD1 matching over 9 bases. The CDR3 consists of 14 residues. V dropped 3 bases and J dropped 2; count of bases not matched to a gene: 2. Germline CDR1 GTSNPN, CDR2 SVGIG (reference sequence). The DNA of the CDR3 is TGTGCCTGGAGCGGGACAGGGACCTACAATGAGCAGTTCTTC. This gives the protein CAWSGTGTYNEQFF. The entire variable domain, with the rest obtained from reference TRBV30 and TRBJ2-1, is as follows: SQTIHQWPATLVQPVGSPLSLECTVEGTSNPNLYWYRQAAGRGLQLLFYSVGIGQISSEVPQNLSASRPQDRQFILSSKKLLLSDSGFYLCAWSGTGTYNEQFFGPGTRLTVL.

The chain employs TRBV30 and TRBJ1-1, with D perhaps TRBD1 (5 bases). Germline CDR1 is GTSNPN and CDR2 is SVGIG (reference sequence). This CDR3 has 13 amino acids. V lost 2 bases and J lost 4, with 11 bases in between. This chain's CDR3 is CAWSPGGGTEAFF. The CDR3 nucleotides are TGTGCCTGGAGTCCCGGGGGAGGCACTGAAGCTTTCTTT.

The chain links TRBV5-6 to TRBJ1-5; D possibly corresponds to TRBD1 (5 bases). Per germline, CDR1 SGHDT and CDR2 YYEEEE. The CDR3 has 15 residues. V lost 1 base, J lost 1 base, and 9 bases lay in between. This chain's CDR3 is CASSLRGGSNQPQHF. Written as DNA, the CDR3 is TGTGCCAGCAGCTTGAGGGGAGGGAGCAATCAGCCCCAGCATTTT.

V and J are TRBV29-1 and TRBJ1-1; TRBD1 is a possible D gene (6 bases). The germline CDR1 and CDR2 sequences are SQVTM and ANQGSEA. The CDR3 sequence is 13 residues long. V was shortened by 2 bases and J by 0 bases, with 7 bases between the two germline ends. The CDR3 region is CSVERQVNTEAFF. The CDR3 region has the DNA TGCAGCGTTGAACGACAGGTGAACACTGAAGCTTTCTTT.

V and J are TRBV7-9 and TRBJ2-6, with D possibly TRBD1 on 6 matching bases. V dropped 3 bases and J dropped 1 base, with 16 bases sitting between them. Germline CDR1 SEHNR, CDR2 FQNEAQ (reference sequence). CDR3 length: 18 amino acids. CDR3 DNA sequence: TGTGCCAGCAGCTTCACCACGACAGGCCAATCTGGGGCCAACGTCCTGACTTTC. Translated: CASSFTTTGQSGANVLTF.

The chain carries TRBV5-1 and TRBJ2-2; D is undetermined. Germline V gene sequence: CDR1 SGHRS, CDR2 YFSETQ. V was pared by 0 bases and J by 6 bases, with 15 bases between. This CDR3 region has 16 residues. CDR3 protein: CASSLGTVSNSGELFF. The CDR3 DNA reads as TGCGCCAGCAGCTTGGGAACAGTCTCGAATTCCGGGGAGCTGTTTTTT.

This rearrangement joins TRBV10-3 to TRBJ2-1; TRBD2 might be the D (5 bases). V was pared by 0 bases and J by 7 bases, with 10 bases between. This CDR3 comprises 14 residues. The germline gives CDR1 ENHRY, CDR2 SYGVKD. CDR3 in DNA: TGTGCCATCAGTGAGTCGAACGGCGGGAATGAGCAGTTCTTC. Translated: CAISESNGGNEQFF.

The count of this clone is one. This rearrangement joins TRBV7-2 to TRBJ2-5, with 8 bases fitting TRBD2. V lost 2 bases to trimming and J lost 3 bases; unmatched junction nucleotides: 2. This CDR3 region has 14 residues. The germline CDR1 and CDR2 sequences are SGHTA and FQGNSA. In nucleotides, the CDR3 is TGTGCCAGCAGCTTACCAGCGGGGGAAGAGACCCAGTACTTC. Encoded protein: CASSLPAGEETQYF.

The gene calls are TRBV5-1 and TRBJ2-5, with 10 positions matching TRBD2. Germline V lookup: CDR1 SGHRS, CDR2 YFSETQ. The CDR3 is made up of 17 amino acids. V lost 0 bases and J lost 4; bases outside the gene matches: 9. CDR3 sequence: CASSLGTSGMSRETQYF. CDR3 bases: TGCGCCAGCAGCTTGGGAACTAGCGGGATGAGTAGAGAGACCCAGTACTTC. Using reference TRBV5-1 and TRBJ2-5 for the parts outside the CDR3, the full variable domain is KAGVTQTPRYLIKTRGQQVTLSCSPISGHRSVSWYQQTPGQGLQFLFEYFSETQRNKGNFPGRFSGRQFSNSRSEMNVSTLELGDSALYLCASSLGTSGMSRETQYFGPGTRLLVL.

This rearrangement joins TRBV4-3 to TRBJ2-1, with D perhaps TRBD2 (5 bases). Trimming cost V 4 bases and J 5 bases, with 15 bases left between them. The CDR3 runs to 15 residues. CDR1 is LGHNA and CDR2 is YSLEER in the germline V gene. The CDR3 here is CASSPRGSANNEQFF. The CDR3 bases are TGCGCCAGCAGCCCTCGGGGTAGCGCTAACAATGAGCAGTTCTTC.

The chain uses TRBV19 and TRBJ2-1; TRBD2 might be the D (6 bases). This CDR3 contains 13 residues. CDR1 and CDR2 from the germline V gene are LNHDA and SQIVND (reference sequence). V was cut by 3 bases and J by 8 bases, with 11 bases left in between. The CDR3 DNA sequence: TGTGCCAGTAGTATCGACGGGGAGGATGAGCAGTTCTTC. The encoded protein is CASSIDGEDEQFF.

This sequence joins TRBV19 and TRBJ2-3, with 11 bases that match TRBD2. The germline V gene has CDR1 LNHDA and CDR2 SQIVND (reference sequence). J was trimmed by 3 bases and V by 1 base; bases with no gene match: 0. CDR3 size: 15 residues. The CDR3 DNA follows: TGTGCCAGTAGTATAGTAGCGGGGGGGACAGATACGCAGTATTTT. It specifies CASSIVAGGTDTQYF.

In its sample, this clone was seen a few times. The V gene is TRBV6-5, the J gene TRBJ2-5, with 9 bases that match TRBD1. Germline V gene sequence: CDR1 MNHEY, CDR2 SVGAGI. The CDR3 has 16 residues. V was clipped by 2 bases and J by 2 bases; unmatched bases: 6. As DNA, the CDR3 is TGTGCCAGCAGTTACAGGGGACAGGGAGTTCAAGAGACCCAGTACTTC. Protein sequence: CASSYRGQGVQETQYF.

This clone is a singleton in its sample. The J gene is TRBJ1-1, the V gene TRBV6-5; 7 nucleotides agree with TRBD1. The CDR3 contains 15 residues. V was clipped by 2 bases and J by 5 bases; unmatched bases: 8. CDR1 and CDR2 from the germline V gene are MNHEY and SVGAGI. DNA for the CDR3: TGTGCCAGCAGTTACGCTAACAGGGGTACGACTGAAGCTTTCTTT. Protein: CASSYANRGTTEAFF.

The chain couples TRBV28 to TRBJ2-1; unclear D gene. Trimming pared 4 bases from V and 0 bases from J, leaving 7 bases between. The germline CDR1 and CDR2 sequences are MDHEN and SYDVKM. This CDR3 is built from 14 residues. The CDR3 reads CASSSYSSYNEQFF. As DNA, the CDR3 is TGTGCCAGCAGTTCCTATAGCTCCTACAATGAGCAGTTCTTC.

The CDR3 bases are TGTGCCAGCAGTGAATATAACGGACAGGGTAATGGCTACACCTTC. As protein: CASSEYNGQGNGYTF. V usage is TRBV25-1 and J usage is TRBJ1-2; 8 bases are a match to TRBD1. CDR1 MGHDK and CDR2 SYGVNS come from the germline V gene. This CDR3 is built from 15 residues. The V and J ends lost 0 bases and 6 bases, in that order; junction bases with no gene match: 6.

This chain connects TRBV28 to TRBJ2-1, with 8 bases identical to TRBD2. The CDR3 is 17 residues long. The germline V gene encodes CDR1 MDHEN and CDR2 SYDVKM. V lost 5 bases to trimming and J lost 0 bases; unmatched junction nucleotides: 9. DNA of the CDR3: TGTGCCAGCAGTACTTATAGCGGGGCCATCTCCTACAATGAGCAGTTCTTC. This translates into CASSTYSGAISYNEQFF.

This sequence joins TRBV7-6 and TRBJ2-7; the D gene is possibly TRBD2 (5 bases). V lost 4 bases, J lost 2 bases, and 9 bases lay in between. The CDR3 length is 13 residues. Germline V gives CDR1 SGHVS, CDR2 FNYEAQ. CDR3 amino acids: CASSSVGTYEQYF. DNA for the CDR3: TGTGCCAGCAGCTCAGTCGGGACCTACGAGCAGTACTTC.